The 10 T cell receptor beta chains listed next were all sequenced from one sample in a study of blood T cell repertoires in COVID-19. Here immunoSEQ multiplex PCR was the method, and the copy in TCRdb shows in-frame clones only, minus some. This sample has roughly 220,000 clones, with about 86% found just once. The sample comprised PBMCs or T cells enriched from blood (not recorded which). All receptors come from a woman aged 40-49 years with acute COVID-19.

CDR3 nucleotide sequence: TGTGCCAGCAGTTACTTAACGGGACAGGGGGGTCAGCCCCAGCATTTT. This encodes CASSYLTGQGGQPQHF. The rearrangement joins TRBV6-5 to TRBJ1-5; 11 nucleotides align to TRBD1. The CDR3 is 16 amino acids. V dropped 1 base and J dropped 6; count of bases not matched to a gene: 5. The germline V gene encodes CDR1 MNHEY and CDR2 SVGAGI.

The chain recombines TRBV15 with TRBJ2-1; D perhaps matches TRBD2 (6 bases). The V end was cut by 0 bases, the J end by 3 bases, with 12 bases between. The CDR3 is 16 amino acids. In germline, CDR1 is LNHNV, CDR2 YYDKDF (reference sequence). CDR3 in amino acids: CATSRDLPGSYNEQFF. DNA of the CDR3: TGTGCCACCAGCAGAGACCTCCCCGGGAGCTACAATGAGCAGTTCTTC. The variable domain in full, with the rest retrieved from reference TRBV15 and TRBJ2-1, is DAMVIQNPRYQVTQFGKPVTLSCSQTLNHNVMYWYQQKSSQAPKLLFHYYDKDFNNEADTPDNFQSRRPNTSFCFLDIRSPGLGDTAMYLCATSRDLPGSYNEQFFGPGTRLTVL.

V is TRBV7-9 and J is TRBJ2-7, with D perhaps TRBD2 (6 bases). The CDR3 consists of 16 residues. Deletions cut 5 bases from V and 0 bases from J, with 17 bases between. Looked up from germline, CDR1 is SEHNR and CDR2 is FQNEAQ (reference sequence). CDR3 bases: TGTGCCAGCAGCCTGGGACTGCCCAGGAGCTCCTACGAGCAGTACTTC. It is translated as CASSLGLPRSSYEQYF.

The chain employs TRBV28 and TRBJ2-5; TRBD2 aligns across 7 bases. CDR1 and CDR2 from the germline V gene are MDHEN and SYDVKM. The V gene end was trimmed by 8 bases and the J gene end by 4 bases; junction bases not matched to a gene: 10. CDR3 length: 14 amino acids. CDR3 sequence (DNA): TGTGCCAGCTCCCCCAGAGCGGGGAGAGAGACCCAGTACTTC. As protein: CASSPRAGRETQYF.

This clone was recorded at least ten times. The CDR3 DNA sequence: TGTGCCAGCAGCTTCTCCCCTCTACCCTACACCGGGGAGCTGTTTTTT. Its protein product is CASSFSPLPYTGELFF. The gene calls are TRBV5-4 and TRBJ2-2, with no clear D. The V gene's germline CDR1 is SGHNT and CDR2 YYREEE (reference sequence). CDR3 length equals 16 residues. With 2 bases removed from V and 3 bases from J, the gap between germline ends came to 14 bases.

The CDR3 here is CASSSGQRDTDTQYF. DNA of the CDR3: TGTGCCAGCAGCTCCGGCCAGCGCGACACAGATACGCAGTATTTT. This chain links TRBV7-8 with TRBJ2-3; D gene unclear. The CDR3 spans 15 residues. The V end lost 4 bases, the J end lost 2 bases, and 13 bases lay between the germline ends. In germline, CDR1 is SGHVS, CDR2 FQNEAQ.

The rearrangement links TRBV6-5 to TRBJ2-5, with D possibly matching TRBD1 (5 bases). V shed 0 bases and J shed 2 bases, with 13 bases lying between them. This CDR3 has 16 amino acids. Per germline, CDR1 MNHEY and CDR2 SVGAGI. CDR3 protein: CASSYSRLGVQETQYF. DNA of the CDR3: TGTGCCAGCAGTTACTCGAGGCTAGGGGTACAAGAGACCCAGTACTTC.

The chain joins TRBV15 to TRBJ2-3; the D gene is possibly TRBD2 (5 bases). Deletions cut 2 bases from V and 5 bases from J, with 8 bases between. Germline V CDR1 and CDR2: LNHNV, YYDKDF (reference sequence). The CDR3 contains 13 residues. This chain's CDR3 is CATSRTSGDTQYF. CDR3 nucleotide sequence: TGTGCCACCAGCAGAACTAGTGGAGATACGCAGTATTTT.

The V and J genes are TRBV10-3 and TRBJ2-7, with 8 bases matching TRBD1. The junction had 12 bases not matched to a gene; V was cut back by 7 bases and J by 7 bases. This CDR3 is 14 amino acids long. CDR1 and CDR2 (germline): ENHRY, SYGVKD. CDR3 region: CAITGQAARREQYF. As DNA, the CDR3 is TGTGCCATCACGGGACAGGCCGCCCGTCGGGAGCAGTACTTC.

Here the CDR3 reads CASSSPSGRAGEQYF. In DNA form, the CDR3 reads TGTGCCAGCAGCTCCCCGAGCGGGAGGGCCGGGGAGCAGTACTTC. The V and J genes are TRBV7-6 and TRBJ2-7; 10 nucleotides line up with TRBD2. The CDR3 totals 15 residues. The V gene's germline CDR1 is SGHVS and CDR2 FNYEAQ. With 4 bases clipped from V and 7 bases from J, the junction kept 10 bases outside the gene matches.